This T cell receptor beta chain derives from a study of T-cell memory formation after mild COVID-19. Study at large: TCR clusters were largely donor specific. Points from the study as a whole: CD8+ contracting clones occupied EMRA, while CD4+ ones occupied mainly CM and EM.

Each CDR3 protein is one row after TCRdb ran MiXCR on the 5' RACE reads. The data hold roughly 600,000 distinct CDR3 sequences, with around 17% observed a single time. A word on this clonotype: Its target is not known.

The germline gives CDR1 MNHEY, CDR2 SVGEGT. CDR3 length: 11 amino acids. V lost 3 bases and J 11 bases, leaving 10 bases between the germline ends. The sequencing input was PBMCs or a T cell subset sorted from them (not recorded which). This chain joins TRBV6-2 or TRBV6-3 and TRBJ1-1; no clear D. This receptor was identified in an adult woman who had mild COVID-19 (a few samples of this study predate the infection). Cell type and time point are not known. The CDR3 bases are TGTGCCAGCAGTTATGGAGTGTTGGCTTTCTTT. Its translation is CASSYGVLAFF.